One sample yielded the 18 T cell receptor beta chains listed below, sequenced in a study of blood T cells in healthy people across ages. The use of a sample-barcoded 5' primer and a J-beta primer mix characterized a second PCR of roughly 6 to 11 cycles. Using its own MiXCR run on the 5' RACE reads, TCRdb lists one record per CDR3 protein. The table shows about 670,000 distinct CDR3 sequences, with approximately 40% occurring only once. The sequencing sample was made of blood. The receptors shown here come from a man of 80 years or more in good health.

The chain recombines TRBV2 with TRBJ2-1; D may be TRBD2 (5 bases). Germline-derived CDR1 and CDR2 are SNHLY and FYNNEI. The V gene lost 0 bases and the J gene lost 5 bases, with 5 bases spanning the gap. There are 13 residues in the CDR3. CDR3: CASSEARDNEQFF. The CDR3 DNA reads as TGTGCCAGCAGTGAAGCGCGGGACAATGAGCAGTTCTTC. Full variable domain (rest looked up from reference TRBV2 and TRBJ2-1): EPEVTQTPSHQVTQMGQEVILRCVPISNHLYFYWYRQILGQKVEFLVSFYNNEISEKSEIFDDQFSVERPDGSNFTLKIRSTKLEDSAMYFCASSEARDNEQFFGPGTRLTVL.

The chain carries TRBV25-1 and TRBJ1-2; D not certain. Trimming removed 4 bases from V and 7 bases from J, with 7 bases in between. Germline V gene sequence: CDR1 MGHDK, CDR2 SYGVNS. This CDR3 has 11 amino acids. CDR3 region: CASSALSGYTF. The CDR3, as DNA: TGTGCCAGCAGTGCCCTTTCTGGCTACACCTTC.

This chain uses TRBV4-2 with TRBJ2-5; 8 nucleotides line up with TRBD1. The CDR3 spans 15 residues. Trimming took 1 base from V and 11 from J; bases not matched to a gene: 12. From germline, CDR1 is LGHNA and CDR2 YNFKEQ. CDR3 nucleotide sequence: TGTGCCAGCAGCCAAGCCAACAGGGGGACCAATGAGCAGTACTTC. It is translated as CASSQANRGTNEQYF.

As regards this clonotype: At one boundary the junction diverges from the germline segment, which might be a read error. This chain links TRBV12-3 or TRBV12-4 with TRBJ2-7; tentative D call: TRBD2 (6 bases). CDR3 size: 14 residues. In DNA, the CDR3 is TGCGCCAGCTGCTTCGGAGGGGCGGTGGACGAGCAGTACTTC. This codes for CASCFGGAVDEQYF.

The chain carries TRBV20-1 and TRBJ2-2, with 7 nucleotides matching TRBD1. CDR1 and CDR2 from the germline V gene are DFQATT and SNEGSKA (reference sequence). The CDR3 runs 15 residues. Trimming cost V 0 bases and J 5 bases; bases outside gene matches: 6. The CDR3 coding sequence is TGCAGTGCTAGAGAGACAGGGTCGGGTACCGGGGAGCTGTTTTTT. Encoded protein: CSARETGSGTGELFF.

This chain links TRBV28 with TRBJ2-5, with D tentatively TRBD1 or TRBD2 (5 bases each). This CDR3 is built from 14 residues. Germline V gives CDR1 MDHEN, CDR2 SYDVKM. The V end was cut by 4 bases, the J end by 11 bases, with 20 bases between. The CDR3 protein is CASSSGHGTKVQYF. Written as DNA, the CDR3 is TGTGCCAGCAGTTCAGGACATGGGACGAAGGTGCAGTACTTC.

This clonotype was counted a few times. V and J are TRBV20-1 and TRBJ2-3, with a weak D call TRBD1 (7 bases). The CDR3 extends over 16 amino acids. CDR1 is DFQATT, CDR2 SNEGSKA, per germline (reference sequence). The V and J ends lost 0 bases and 1 base respectively, with 14 bases between them. CDR3 region: CSARDQGGGGTDTQYF. The CDR3 DNA reads TGCAGTGCTAGAGATCAGGGGGGAGGTGGCACAGATACGCAGTATTTT.

This sequence joins TRBV25-1 and TRBJ2-1, with a tentative D call TRBD2 (5 bases). The CDR3 covers 14 residues. CDR1 and CDR2 from the germline V gene are MGHDK and SYGVNS. V was clipped by 7 bases and J by 5 bases, with 15 bases between them. The CDR3 loop reads CASISTGNDNEQFF. The CDR3 DNA reads TGTGCCAGCATCTCTACCGGGAACGACAATGAGCAGTTCTTC.

This clonotype was found a few times. The chain combines TRBV12-3 or TRBV12-4 with TRBJ2-5, with 13 bases matching TRBD2. V trimming: 3 bases; J trimming: 5 bases; junction bases outside the gene matches: 6. The CDR3 is 16 residues long. This CDR3 reads CASSFGGLAGRETQYF. DNA of the CDR3: TGTGCCAGCAGTTTCGGGGGACTAGCGGGGAGGGAGACCCAGTACTTC.

This clonotype was seen only a few times. For the CDR3, the DNA is TGCAGTGCTAGCTTGCGGGCTTCCTACAATGAGCAGTTCTTC. Translating gives CSASLRASYNEQFF. The J gene is TRBJ2-1, the V gene TRBV20-1; D is possibly TRBD2 (5 bases). The CDR3 has 14 amino acids. Trimming took 3 bases from V and 1 from J, leaving 10 bases between them. Germline-derived CDR1 and CDR2 are DFQATT and SNEGSKA (reference sequence).

This clonotype showed up many times. The chain links TRBV5-4 to TRBJ2-7; D may be TRBD2 (6 bases). This CDR3 spans 16 amino acids. The ends were cut back, 0 bases at V and 3 bases at J, with 16 bases in the middle. CDR1 is SGHNT and CDR2 is YYREEE in the germline V gene (reference sequence). CDR3 nucleotide sequence: TGTGCCAGCAGCTTGGAATCTGGGACTCCCTACTACGAGCAGTACTTC. Translation: CASSLESGTPYYEQYF. The full variable domain, in which reference TRBV5-4 and TRBJ2-7 provide the parts outside the CDR3, is ETGVTQSPTHLIKTRGQQVTLRCSSQSGHNTVSWYQQALGQGPQFIFQYYREEENGRGNFPPRFSGLQFPNYSSELNVNALELDDSALYLCASSLESGTPYYEQYFGPGTRLTVT.

This chain joins TRBV4-1 and TRBJ2-5; 15 nucleotides line up with TRBD2. The germline V gene encodes CDR1 MGHRA and CDR2 YSYEKL. The length of the CDR3 is 17 residues. Trimming removed 3 bases from V and 11 bases from J; junction bases left unmatched: 13. The CDR3 protein is CASSQDSGTSGRSEQYF. The CDR3 DNA reads TGCGCCAGCAGCCAGGACTCGGGGACTAGCGGGAGGAGTGAGCAGTACTTC.

This rearrangement joins TRBV12-3 or TRBV12-4 to TRBJ2-2, with D unclear. This CDR3 comprises 13 residues. Trimming took off 8 bases at V and 0 bases at J, with 7 bases between the two ends. CDR3 nucleotide sequence: TGTGCCAGCTCTTGGACGAACACCGGGGAGCTGTTTTTT. It yields the protein CASSWTNTGELFF.

V gene TRBV7-9 combines with J gene TRBJ1-1; 8 nucleotides line up with TRBD1. After removal of 4 bases from V and 6 bases from J, the junction contained 7 bases not matched to a gene. The CDR3 has 14 residues. Germline CDR1 is SEHNR and CDR2 is FQNEAQ (reference sequence). The CDR3 DNA reads as TGTGCCAGCAGCTACGGACAGGGAATGTCTGAAGCTTTCTTT. This translates into CASSYGQGMSEAFF.

Many counts were recorded for this clonotype. The chain employs TRBV5-1 and TRBJ2-7; TRBD2 is a possible D gene (6 bases). CDR3 length: 13 residues. Germline assignment: CDR1 SGHRS and CDR2 YFSETQ. V was pared by 4 bases and J by 1 base, with 9 bases between. CDR3 in amino acids: CASSPGASYEQYF. CDR3 DNA: TGCGCCAGCAGCCCGGGAGCGTCCTACGAGCAGTACTTC.

The chain uses TRBV20-1 and TRBJ2-1, with a weak D call TRBD2 (6 bases). Germline CDR1 is DFQATT and CDR2 is SNEGSKA (reference sequence). The CDR3 is 14 amino acids. V was trimmed by 2 bases and J by 4 bases, leaving 12 bases between them. The CDR3 region has the DNA TGCAGTGCTAGATATGGGGGGTTTTACAATGAGCAGTTCTTC. The encoded protein is CSARYGGFYNEQFF.

The CDR3 region has the DNA TGTGCCAGCAGTTTGGAACAGTTCTTAGGCTATGGCTACACCTTC. Encoded protein: CASSLEQFLGYGYTF. The chain employs TRBV12-3 or TRBV12-4 and TRBJ1-2; no reliable D call. The CDR3 totals 15 residues. The germline V and J ends were trimmed by 3 bases and 4 bases, with 15 bases remaining between them.

The chain has TRBV5-1 and TRBJ2-6; no clear D gene. The V and J ends lost 1 base and 1 base respectively, with 9 bases between them. This CDR3 region has 16 residues. Germline V gives CDR1 SGHRS, CDR2 YFSETQ. In nucleotides, the CDR3 is TGCGCCAGCAGCTTGTCTCCCGGGTCTGGGGCCAACGTCCTGACTTTC. This translates into CASSLSPGSGANVLTF.